The source of this T cell receptor beta chain is a study of blood T cell repertoires in COVID-19. Everyone who took part was roughly 18 to 95 years old, and they came from about 25 US areas. Donors in Cohort 3 counted as recovered after two negative PCRs, clearance, or symptom resolution. Libraries were prepared by immunoSEQ multiplex PCR; TCRdb keeps only in-frame clonotypes and omits some of them. This repertoire shows fewer than 300,000 clones, 85% found once; its top ten account for under 3%. Germline CDR1 and CDR2: LNHDA and SQIVND (reference sequence). The V and J ends lost 5 bases and 4 bases, in that order; junction bases with no gene match: 11. CDR3 length equals 16 residues.

The sequencing input was PBMCs or T cells enriched from blood (not recorded which). The V call is TRBV19, the J call TRBJ1-2, with TRBD1 matching over 9 bases. The receptor's source is a woman aged 45-65 years who had recovered from COVID-19. The CDR3 nucleotides are TGTGCCAGTAGTCCCGGGACAGGGTGGGGCTTCTATGGCTACACCTTC. The encoded protein is CASSPGTGWGFYGYTF.